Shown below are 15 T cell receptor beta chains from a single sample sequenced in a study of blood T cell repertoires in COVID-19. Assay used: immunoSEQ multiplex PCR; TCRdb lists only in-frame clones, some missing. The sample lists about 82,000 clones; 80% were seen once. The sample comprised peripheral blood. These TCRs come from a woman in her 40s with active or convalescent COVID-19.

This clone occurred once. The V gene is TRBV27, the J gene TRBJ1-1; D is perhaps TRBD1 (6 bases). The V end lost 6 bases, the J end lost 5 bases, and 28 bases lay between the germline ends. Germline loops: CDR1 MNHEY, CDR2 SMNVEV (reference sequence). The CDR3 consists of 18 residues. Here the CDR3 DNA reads TGTGCCAGCAGCCCTACTCTGGGGACAACCCCTTCTAGAACTGAAGCTTTCTTT. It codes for CASSPTLGTTPSRTEAFF.

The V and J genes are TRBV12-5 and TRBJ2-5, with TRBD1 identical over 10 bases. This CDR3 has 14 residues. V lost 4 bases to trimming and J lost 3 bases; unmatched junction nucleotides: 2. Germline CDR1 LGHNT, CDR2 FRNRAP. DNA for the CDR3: TGTGCTAGTGGTTCCGGGACAGGGGAAGAGACCCAGTACTTC. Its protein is CASGSGTGEETQYF.

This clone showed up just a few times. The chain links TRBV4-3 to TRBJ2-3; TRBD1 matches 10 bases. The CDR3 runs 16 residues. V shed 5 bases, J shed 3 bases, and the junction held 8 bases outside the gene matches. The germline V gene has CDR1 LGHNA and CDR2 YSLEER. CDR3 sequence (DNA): TGCGCCAGCAGCTCCGGGGGGACAGGGGTAACAGATACGCAGTATTTT. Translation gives CASSSGGTGVTDTQYF.

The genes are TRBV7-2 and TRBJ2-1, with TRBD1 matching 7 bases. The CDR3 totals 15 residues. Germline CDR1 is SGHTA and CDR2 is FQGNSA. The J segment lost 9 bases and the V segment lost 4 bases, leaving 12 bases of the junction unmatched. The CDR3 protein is CASSSRVTGSGEQFF. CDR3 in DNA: TGTGCCAGCAGCTCCAGGGTGACAGGGTCTGGTGAGCAGTTCTTC.

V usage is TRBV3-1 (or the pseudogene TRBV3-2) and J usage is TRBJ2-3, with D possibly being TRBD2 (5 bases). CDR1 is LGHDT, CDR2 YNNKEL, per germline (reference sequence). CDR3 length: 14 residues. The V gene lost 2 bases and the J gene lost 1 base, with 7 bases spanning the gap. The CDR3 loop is CASSQRGGTDTQYF. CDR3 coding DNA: TGTGCCAGCAGCCAACGGGGTGGCACAGATACGCAGTATTTT.

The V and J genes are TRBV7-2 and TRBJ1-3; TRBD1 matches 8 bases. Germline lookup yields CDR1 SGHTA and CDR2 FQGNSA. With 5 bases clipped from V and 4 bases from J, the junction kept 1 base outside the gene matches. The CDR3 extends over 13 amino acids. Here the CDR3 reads CASSPGGGNTIYF. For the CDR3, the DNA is TGTGCCAGCAGCCCAGGGGGCGGAAACACCATATATTTT. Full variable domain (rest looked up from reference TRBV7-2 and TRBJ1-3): GAGVSQSPSNKVTEKGKDVELRCDPISGHTALYWYRQSLGQGLEFLIYFQGNSAPDKSGLPSDRFSAERTGGSVSTLTIQRTQQEDSAVYLCASSPGGGNTIYFGEGSWLTVV.

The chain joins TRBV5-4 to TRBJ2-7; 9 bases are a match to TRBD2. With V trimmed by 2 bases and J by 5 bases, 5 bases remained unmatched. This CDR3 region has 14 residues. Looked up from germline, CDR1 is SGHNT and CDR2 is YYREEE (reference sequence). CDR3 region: CASSFAGGPDEQYF. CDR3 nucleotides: TGTGCCAGCAGCTTCGCGGGGGGGCCTGACGAGCAGTACTTC.

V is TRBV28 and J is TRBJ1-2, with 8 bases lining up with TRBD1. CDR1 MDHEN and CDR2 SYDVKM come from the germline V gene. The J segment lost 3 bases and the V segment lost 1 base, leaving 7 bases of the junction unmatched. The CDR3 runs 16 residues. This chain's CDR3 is CASSLSGTGSYYGYTF. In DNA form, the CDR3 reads TGTGCCAGCAGTTTATCGGGGACAGGCTCCTACTATGGCTACACCTTC.

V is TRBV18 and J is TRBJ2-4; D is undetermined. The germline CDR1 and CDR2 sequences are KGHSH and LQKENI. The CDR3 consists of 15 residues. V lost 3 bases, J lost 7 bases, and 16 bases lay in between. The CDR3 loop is CASSPPNSLYNIQYF. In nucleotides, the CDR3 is TGTGCCAGCTCACCTCCGAATAGCCTATACAACATTCAGTACTTC.

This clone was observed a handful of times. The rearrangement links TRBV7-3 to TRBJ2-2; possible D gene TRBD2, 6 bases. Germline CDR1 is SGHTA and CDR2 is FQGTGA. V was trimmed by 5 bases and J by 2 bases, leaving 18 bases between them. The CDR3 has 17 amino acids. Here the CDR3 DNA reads TGTGCCAGCAGCGTCCAGGGCGGCGGGACCAACACCGGGGAGCTGTTTTTT. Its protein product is CASSVQGGGTNTGELFF.

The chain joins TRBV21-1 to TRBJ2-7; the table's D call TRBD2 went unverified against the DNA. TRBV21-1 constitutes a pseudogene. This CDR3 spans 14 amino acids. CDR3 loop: CASSSDHCNCGQYF. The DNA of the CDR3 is TGTGCCAGCAGTAGCGACCATTGCAATTGCGGGCAGTACTTC.

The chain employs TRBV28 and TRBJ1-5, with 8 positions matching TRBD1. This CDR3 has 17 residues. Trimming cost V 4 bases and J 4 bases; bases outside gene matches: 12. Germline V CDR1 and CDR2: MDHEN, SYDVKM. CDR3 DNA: TGTGCCAGCAGTTCCCTTAATAAACAGGGGGTGAATCAGCCCCAGCATTTT. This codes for CASSSLNKQGVNQPQHF.

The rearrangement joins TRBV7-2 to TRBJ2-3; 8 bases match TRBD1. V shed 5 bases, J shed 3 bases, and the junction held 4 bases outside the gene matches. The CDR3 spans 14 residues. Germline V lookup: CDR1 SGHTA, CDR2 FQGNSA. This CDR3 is CASSPGQGTDTQYF. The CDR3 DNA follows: TGTGCCAGCAGCCCAGGACAGGGAACAGATACGCAGTATTTT.

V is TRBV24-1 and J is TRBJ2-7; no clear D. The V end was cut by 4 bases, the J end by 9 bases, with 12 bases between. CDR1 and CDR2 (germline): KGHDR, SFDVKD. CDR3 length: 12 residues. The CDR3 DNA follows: TGTGCCACCAGTGACCCTGTGGGCTCGCAGTACTTC. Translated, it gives CATSDPVGSQYF.

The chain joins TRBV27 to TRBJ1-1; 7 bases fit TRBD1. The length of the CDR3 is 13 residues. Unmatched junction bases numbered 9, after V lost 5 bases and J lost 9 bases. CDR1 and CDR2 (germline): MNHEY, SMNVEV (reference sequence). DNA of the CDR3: TGTGCCAGCAGTAGAGGGGGCGCCTGGAAAGCTTTCTTT. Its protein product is CASSRGGAWKAFF.